Presented here are 12 T cell receptor beta chains from one specimen sequenced in a study of monozygotic twins with inflammatory bowel disease. TCRdb re-analyzed the 5' RACE reads; it lists each CDR3 protein once, without DNA. The repertoire shows around 450,000 distinct CDR3 sequences; the top ten hold 2.4%. Sequencing was performed on blood. Receptors were obtained from a human donor with ulcerative colitis or Crohn's disease, or a healthy co-twin of an affected twin (not recorded which).

The chain links TRBV20-1 to TRBJ2-5; TCRdb returns TRBD1, unconfirmable since there is no DNA. Germline assignment: CDR1 DFQATT and CDR2 SNEGSKA (reference sequence). This CDR3 contains 14 residues. The CDR3 is CSVPPTGEGETQYF.

The chain uses TRBV10-3 and TRBJ1-2; as DNA is missing, the TRBD1 call by TCRdb cannot be tested. The V gene's germline CDR1 is ENHRY and CDR2 SYGVKD. The CDR3 has 16 amino acids. The CDR3 sequence: CAISESMVGSGYGYTF.

This chain joins TRBV30 and TRBJ1-1; TCRdb lists TRBD1, though no DNA is available to test this call. The CDR3 is 14 residues long. The germline gives CDR1 GTSNPN, CDR2 SVGIG (reference sequence). The CDR3 region is CAWSGGTGWTEAFF.

The V gene is TRBV19, the J gene TRBJ2-7. CDR1 and CDR2 from the germline V gene are LNHDA and SQIVND (reference sequence). This CDR3 contains 15 residues. The chain's CDR3 is CASRESGAGSYEQYF.

The chain carries TRBV20-1 and TRBJ2-7; as DNA is missing, the TRBD1 call by TCRdb cannot be tested. The CDR3 contains 16 residues. Germline V gives CDR1 DFQATT, CDR2 SNEGSKA (reference sequence). CDR3 sequence: CSARVRTKRGAYEQYF.

The rearrangement links TRBV25-1 to TRBJ2-5. Germline values: CDR1 MGHDK, CDR2 SYGVNS. CDR3 length equals 15 residues. CDR3 region: CASSALTTTQETQYF.

The rearrangement uses TRBV6-5 and TRBJ1-1. This CDR3 is 18 amino acids long. Per the germline V gene, CDR1 is MNHEY and CDR2 is SVGAGI. CDR3 protein: CASSSGRRPPPMNTEAFF.

J is TRBJ1-5 and V is TRBV19. The CDR3 has 15 residues. CDR1 LNHDA and CDR2 SQIVND come from the germline V gene (reference sequence). CDR3 sequence reads: CASRWLGYSNQPQHF.

The rearrangement links TRBV5-5 to TRBJ2-3. Germline-derived CDR1 and CDR2 are SGHKS and YYEKEE (reference sequence). The CDR3 consists of 15 residues. The CDR3 sequence is CASSLRWTRTDTQYF.

The V and J genes are TRBV12-3 or TRBV12-4 and TRBJ1-3. There are 13 residues in the CDR3. The CDR3 protein is CASNEASGNTIYF.

The chain carries TRBV7-9 and TRBJ2-1; TCRdb reports TRBD1, a call that lacks DNA to check it against. Germline CDR1 SEHNR, CDR2 FQNEAQ (reference sequence). This CDR3 spans 15 amino acids. Here the CDR3 reads CASSQAGGLGNEQFF. Variable domain in full (rest from reference TRBV7-9 and TRBJ2-1): DTGVSQNPRHKITKRGQNVTFRCDPISEHNRLYWYRQTLGQGPEFLTYFQNEAQLEKSRLLSDRFSAERPKGSFSTLEIQRTEQGDSAMYLCASSQAGGLGNEQFFGPGTRLTVL.

The rearrangement links TRBV6-1 to TRBJ1-4. The germline gives CDR1 MNHNS, CDR2 SASEGT. This CDR3 comprises 13 residues. CDR3: CASQESTNEKLFF.